The clone carrying this T cell receptor (beta chain) was seen many times. Antigen: not known. The study included ophthalmopathy patients with Clinical Activity Score at least 3, NOSPECS grade at least 4 and duration under 3 months. Those patients with uncontrolled infection, other autoimmune disease, pregnancy or lactation were excluded. Amplified TCR beta CDR3 regions derived from RNA transcripts. The HTBI primer set drove a first-round RT-PCR of the TCR CDR3. TCRdb passed the multiplex PCR reads through MiXCR, listing each CDR3 protein once. In the table there are about 53,000 distinct CDR3 sequences, roughly 52% of which are singletons. The J segment lost 3 bases and the V segment lost 2 bases, leaving 4 bases of the junction unmatched. The CDR3 consists of 15 residues. Per germline, CDR1 SGDLS and CDR2 YYNGEE. The data were taken from a study of T cells in Graves' hyperthyroidism and ophthalmopathy.

Study-level findings and limits: The blood repertoire included most of the expanded thyroid clonotypes above 0.001.

The rearrangement uses TRBV9 and TRBJ2-1; 8 nucleotides agree with TRBD2. This clonotype was obtained from a young woman with Graves' ophthalmopathy. The sequenced sample was blood. The CDR3 is CASSVSGTSYNEQFF. The CDR3 region has the DNA TGTGCCAGCAGCGTCTCCGGGACTAGCTACAATGAGCAGTTCTTC.